This entry is about one T cell receptor (beta chain). Its specificity is not known. The ends lost 0 bases at V and 5 bases at J; junction bases unmatched: 5. The germline V gene encodes CDR1 KGHSH and CDR2 LQKENI. The CDR3 has 15 amino acids. The data were taken from a study of graft-versus-host responses after intestinal transplantation. General study findings and limits: GvH clones surfaced in recipient marrow, some emerging earlier in ileum or blood.

Profiling relied on immunoSEQ multiplex PCR, and the TCRdb table lists in-frame clones only, not all of them. The repertoire holds roughly 100,000 clones, with less than 90% as singletons. This TCR was sampled from a human donor who received an intestinal transplant. Sequenced material: unstimulated CD4+ T cells sorted from spleen or lymph node cells, taken before intestinal transplant. The chain employs TRBV18 and TRBJ2-5; 8 nucleotides align to TRBD1. Here the CDR3 reads CASSPPDRVQETQYF. The DNA of the CDR3 is TGTGCCAGCTCACCACCGGACAGGGTGCAGGAGACCCAGTACTTC.